This T cell receptor beta chain was observed in a study of blood T cell repertoires in COVID-19. In the study's own analysis: How many nucleated cells were present was estimated from reference gene primer amplification. Using immunoSEQ multiplex PCR, the repertoire was profiled, and TCRdb retains in-frame clones only, with some absent. The V and J calls and the clone size are those of that table, but D and trimming were determined from the DNA. The profile covers around 98,000 clones, with roughly 80% appearing a single time and 17% taken by the ten largest. Germline CDR1 is SGHDT and CDR2 is YYEEEE. The CDR3 consists of 12 residues. Trimming cost V 3 bases and J 8 bases; bases outside gene matches: 2.

The clonotype was recovered from a woman aged 55 to 70 with acute or convalescent COVID-19. The chain joins TRBV5-6 to TRBJ2-1; TRBD2 matches at 7 bases. The sample taken for sequencing was peripheral blood. DNA of the CDR3: TGTGCCAGCAGCTGGGAGGGATATGAGCAGTTCTTC. Translated, it gives CASSWEGYEQFF. The full variable domain, completed using reference TRBV5-6 and TRBJ2-1, is DAGVTQSPTHLIKTRGQQVTLRCSPKSGHDTVSWYQQALGQGPQFIFQYYEEEERQRGNFPDRFSGHQFPNYSSELNVNALLLGDSALYLCASSWEGYEQFFGPGTRLTVL.